This T cell receptor (beta chain) is from a study of T-cell reconstitution after alpha-beta-depleted transplantation in children. This clonotype was detected ten times or more. Antigen specificity is unknown. During its preparation, the TCRbeta library received unique molecular identifiers. Each CDR3 protein is one row after TCRdb ran MiXCR on the PCR reads. The sample holds 65,000 to 70,000 distinct CDR3 sequences; 4.9% are singletons and the top ten take approximately 17%. Trimming stripped 5 bases from V and 1 base from J, with 12 bases between. Germline V lookup: CDR1 KGHSH, CDR2 LQKENI. This CDR3 is 15 amino acids long. Study conclusions and caveats: Reports say that about two months after transplant, the alpha-beta T cells came out of several hundred graft clones that had expanded.

The chain links TRBV18 to TRBJ2-4; no reliable D call. This clonotype was sampled from a boy under two years old who had a stem cell transplant for acute myeloid leukemia, so the T cells may come from the graft donor. The source material was PBMCs, mostly from graft donor cells, sampled 180 days after TCRalphabeta/CD19-depleted stem cell transplant. CDR3: CASSATSLAKNIQYF. The CDR3 DNA reads as TGTGCCAGCTCAGCAACAAGCCTTGCCAAAAACATTCAGTACTTC. Complete variable domain (other parts from reference TRBV18 and TRBJ2-4): NAGVMQNPRHLVRRRGQEARLRCSPMKGHSHVYWYRQLPEEGLKFMVYLQKENIIDESGMPKERFSAEFPKEGPSILRIQQVVRGDSAAYFCASSATSLAKNIQYFGAGTRLSVL.